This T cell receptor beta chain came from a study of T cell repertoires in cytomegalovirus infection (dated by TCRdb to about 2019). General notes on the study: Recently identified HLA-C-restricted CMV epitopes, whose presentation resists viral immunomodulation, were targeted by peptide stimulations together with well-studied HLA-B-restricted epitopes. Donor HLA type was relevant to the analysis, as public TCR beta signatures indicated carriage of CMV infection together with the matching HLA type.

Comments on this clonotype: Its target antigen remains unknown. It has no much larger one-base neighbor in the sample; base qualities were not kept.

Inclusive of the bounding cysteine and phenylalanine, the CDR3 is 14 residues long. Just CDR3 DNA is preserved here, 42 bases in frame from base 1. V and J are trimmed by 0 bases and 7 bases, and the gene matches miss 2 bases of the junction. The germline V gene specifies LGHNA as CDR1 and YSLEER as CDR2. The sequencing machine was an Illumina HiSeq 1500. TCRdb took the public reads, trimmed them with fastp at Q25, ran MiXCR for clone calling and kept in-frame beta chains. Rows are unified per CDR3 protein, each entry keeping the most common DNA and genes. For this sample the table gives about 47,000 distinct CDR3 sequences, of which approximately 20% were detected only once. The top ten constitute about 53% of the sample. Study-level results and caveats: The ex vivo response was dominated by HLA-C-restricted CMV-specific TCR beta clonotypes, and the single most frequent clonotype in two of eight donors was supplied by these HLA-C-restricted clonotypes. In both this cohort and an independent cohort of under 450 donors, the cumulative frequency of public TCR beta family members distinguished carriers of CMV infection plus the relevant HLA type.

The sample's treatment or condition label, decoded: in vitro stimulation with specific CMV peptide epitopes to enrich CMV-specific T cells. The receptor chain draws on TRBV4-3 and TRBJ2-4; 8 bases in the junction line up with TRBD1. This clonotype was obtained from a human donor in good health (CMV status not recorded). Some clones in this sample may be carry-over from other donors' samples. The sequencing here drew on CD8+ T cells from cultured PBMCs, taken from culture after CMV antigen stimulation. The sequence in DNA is TGCGCCAGCAGCCAAGATACAGGGGGGAACATTCAGTACTTC. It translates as CASSQDTGGNIQYF.